The 23 T cell receptor beta chains reported below all come from one sample, sequenced in a study of spatial heterogeneity in lung cancer. Time point indicated: sample taken at primary tumor resection. Whole RNA obtained from tumor, nontumor lung or frozen PBMC underwent sequencing without sorting. TCRdb re-derived calls from the 5' RACE reads in MiXCR, one entry per CDR3 protein. In the table there are tens of thousands of distinct CDR3 sequences, less than 9% of which are singletons. Sequenced here: PBMCs, sampled at surgery. Every receptor here comes from a female donor with early-stage non-small cell lung cancer.

This clonotype was detected ten times or more. V gene TRBV20-1 combines with J gene TRBJ2-7; tentative D call: TRBD1 (5 bases). The germline gives CDR1 DFQATT, CDR2 SNEGSKA (reference sequence). This CDR3 is built from 10 residues. Trimming took 7 bases from V and 3 from J, leaving 7 bases between them. The CDR3 sequence: CSVGRYEQYF. For the CDR3, the DNA is TGCAGTGTGGGGCGCTACGAGCAGTACTTC.

This clonotype occurred many times. The chain uses TRBV29-1 and TRBJ2-7; D is uncertain. The V and J ends lost 6 bases and 4 bases respectively, with 10 bases between them. The germline V gene encodes CDR1 SQVTM and CDR2 ANQGSEA. This CDR3 has 11 amino acids. CDR3 loop: CSVPDGYEQYF. In DNA form, the CDR3 reads TGCAGCGTACCAGACGGTTACGAGCAGTACTTC.

There are many counts of this clonotype. The chain carries TRBV6-1 and TRBJ1-1, with TRBD1 identical over 9 bases. V dropped 7 bases and J dropped 3; count of bases not matched to a gene: 12. CDR1 and CDR2 from the germline V gene are MNHNS and SASEGT. The CDR3 is 16 residues long. CDR3 sequence reads: CASTPGTGLGDTEAFF. The DNA for the CDR3 is TGTGCCAGCACACCCGGGACAGGGTTGGGAGACACTGAAGCTTTCTTT.

The CDR3 coding sequence is TGTGCCAGCAGCCACGGGGAGATAGGTACGCAGTATTTT. The encoded protein is CASSHGEIGTQYF. The rearrangement uses TRBV3-1 and TRBJ2-3; possible D gene TRBD2, 5 bases. Deletions cut 3 bases from V and 8 bases from J, with 12 bases between. Germline lookup yields CDR1 LGHDT and CDR2 YNNKEL (reference sequence). The CDR3 length is 13 residues.

This clonotype was seen repeatedly, ten times or more. This chain links TRBV4-3 with TRBJ2-3; 13 nucleotides agree with TRBD2. The trim removed 0 bases at V and 5 bases at J, leaving 8 bases unmatched. The CDR3 is 18 residues long. Germline V lookup: CDR1 LGHNA, CDR2 YSLEER. Here the CDR3 reads CASSQDLTSGGLQDTQYF. In DNA form, the CDR3 reads TGCGCCAGCAGCCAAGACCTGACTAGCGGGGGGCTCCAAGATACGCAGTATTTT.

In its sample, this clonotype was seen many times. V is TRBV9 and J is TRBJ2-3; D remains ambiguous. Germline CDR1 SGDLS, CDR2 YYNGEE. V lost 0 bases and J lost 3, with 5 bases in between. The CDR3 runs to 13 residues. CDR3 residues: CASSVDPTDTQYF. CDR3 sequence (DNA): TGTGCCAGCAGCGTAGATCCGACAGATACGCAGTATTTT.

This clonotype is medium-sized within its sample. CDR3 amino acids: CAWSIYTEAFF. CDR3 nucleotide sequence: TGTGCCTGGAGTATCTACACTGAAGCTTTCTTT. The chain combines TRBV30 with TRBJ1-1; D remains unclear. Germline V gives CDR1 GTSNPN, CDR2 SVGIG (reference sequence). Trimming removed 2 bases from V and 3 bases from J, with 4 bases in between. The CDR3 is 11 amino acids.

This clonotype has more than one count but fewer than ten. The J gene is TRBJ1-5, the V gene TRBV3-1; no reliable D call. The CDR3 runs 15 residues. V gave up 1 base and J gave up 3 bases, with 10 bases separating them. CDR1 LGHDT and CDR2 YNNKEL come from the germline V gene (reference sequence). The CDR3 is CASSQGRLYNQPQHF. In DNA form, the CDR3 reads TGTGCCAGCAGCCAAGGAAGGCTGTACAATCAGCCCCAGCATTTT. Variable domain in full (rest from reference TRBV3-1 and TRBJ1-5): DTAVSQTPKYLVTQMGNDKSIKCEQNLGHDTMYWYKQDSKKFLKIMFSYNNKELIINETVPNRFSPKSPDKAHLNLHINSLELGDSAVYFCASSQGRLYNQPQHFGDGTRLSIL.

For this clonotype: A much more abundant neighbour one base away suggests this may be a read error. The chain combines TRBV28 with TRBJ2-1, with no clear D. Germline V gene data show CDR1 as MDHEN and CDR2 as SYDVKM. V dropped 6 bases and J dropped 6 bases, with 3 bases sitting between them. CDR3 length equals 10 residues. The CDR3 spells CASSPNEQFF. CDR3 bases: TGTGCCAGCAGCCCCAATGAGCAGTTCTTC.

This clonotype was seen repeatedly, ten times or more. This rearrangement joins TRBV5-1 to TRBJ2-7; 11 bases agree with TRBD2. CDR3 size: 15 residues. Germline values: CDR1 SGHRS, CDR2 YFSETQ. After removal of 7 bases from V and 5 bases from J, the junction contained 11 bases not matched to a gene. CDR3 protein: CASGETSGDRDEQYF. The DNA for the CDR3 is TGCGCCAGCGGAGAGACTAGCGGGGACCGGGACGAGCAGTACTTC.

Many counts were recorded for this clonotype. The V gene is TRBV28, the J gene TRBJ2-5, with D perhaps being TRBD1 or TRBD2 (5 bases each). With 3 bases removed from V and 7 bases from J, the gap between germline ends came to 15 bases. The germline V gene encodes CDR1 MDHEN and CDR2 SYDVKM. This CDR3 is built from 14 residues. This CDR3 is CASSFGAARGTQYF. CDR3 DNA: TGTGCCAGCAGTTTCGGGGCAGCGAGGGGGACCCAGTACTTC.

This chain uses TRBV5-1 with TRBJ2-5; 10 bases are shared with TRBD2. V was clipped by 0 bases and J by 0 bases; unmatched bases: 2. CDR3 length equals 16 residues. The germline CDR1 and CDR2 sequences are SGHRS and YFSETQ. This CDR3 reads CASSLGSGGYQETQYF. Here the CDR3 DNA reads TGCGCCAGCAGCTTGGGTAGCGGGGGGTACCAAGAGACCCAGTACTTC.

The sample holds many counts of this clonotype. The rearrangement uses TRBV28 and TRBJ1-4, with D possibly TRBD1 on 5 matching bases. The germline gives CDR1 MDHEN, CDR2 SYDVKM. This CDR3 has 16 residues. V lost 7 bases and J lost 1, with 16 bases in between. For the CDR3, the DNA is TGTGCCAGCACCTCTTGGCAGGGAGGAACTAATGAAAAACTGTTTTTT. Translating gives CASTSWQGGTNEKLFF.

This clonotype was counted many times. The chain combines TRBV20-1 with TRBJ1-2, with D perhaps matching TRBD1 (5 bases). V gave up 6 bases and J gave up 3 bases, with 14 bases separating them. Germline loops: CDR1 DFQATT, CDR2 SNEGSKA (reference sequence). The CDR3 consists of 13 residues. The CDR3 region has the DNA TGCAGTGCCAAGGTCGGGGACGACTATGGCTACACCTTC. This gives the protein CSAKVGDDYGYTF.

The chain couples TRBV9 to TRBJ2-7, with 12 bases lining up with TRBD1. Germline values: CDR1 SGDLS, CDR2 YYNGEE. The trim removed 0 bases at V and 6 bases at J, leaving 4 bases unmatched. This CDR3 contains 15 residues. This chain's CDR3 is CASSVEGTGGAEQYF. The CDR3 nucleotides are TGTGCCAGCAGCGTAGAGGGGACAGGGGGCGCCGAGCAGTACTTC.

This clonotype was seen ten or more times. The CDR3 spells CASRPPDEQYF. CDR3 nucleotides: TGCGCCAGCAGACCCCCCGACGAGCAGTACTTC. This chain connects TRBV5-1 to TRBJ2-7; no firm D call. Trimming cost V 5 bases and J 5 bases, with 8 bases left between them. The CDR3 has 11 residues. From germline, CDR1 is SGHRS and CDR2 YFSETQ. Variable domain in full (rest from reference TRBV5-1 and TRBJ2-7): KAGVTQTPRYLIKTRGQQVTLSCSPISGHRSVSWYQQTPGQGLQFLFEYFSETQRNKGNFPGRFSGRQFSNSRSEMNVSTLELGDSALYLCASRPPDEQYFGPGTRLTVT.

This clonotype occurred many times. J is TRBJ2-3 and V is TRBV9, with D unclear. Trimming took 3 bases from V and 2 from J, leaving 10 bases between them. Germline V gene data show CDR1 as SGDLS and CDR2 as YYNGEE. This CDR3 contains 14 residues. The CDR3 sequence: CASSAQFTTDTQYF. The CDR3, as DNA: TGTGCCAGCAGCGCCCAATTTACCACAGATACGCAGTATTTT. The complete variable domain, with remaining parts taken from reference TRBV9 and TRBJ2-3, reads DSGVTQTPKHLITATGQRVTLRCSPRSGDLSVYWYQQSLDQGLQFLIQYYNGEERAKGNILERFSAQQFPDLHSELNLSSLELGDSALYFCASSAQFTTDTQYFGPGTRLTVL.

This clonotype was found a few times. This sequence joins TRBV29-1 and TRBJ1-2; D remains ambiguous. V lost 5 bases, J lost 7 bases, and 17 bases lay in between. CDR1 is SQVTM and CDR2 is ANQGSEA in the germline V gene. The length of the CDR3 is 13 residues. CDR3 amino acids: CSVLGRSAGGYTF. As DNA, the CDR3 is TGCAGCGTTCTGGGCCGAAGCGCGGGTGGCTACACCTTC.

The V call is TRBV20-1, the J call TRBJ1-6; 9 bases match TRBD1. Germline V gene data show CDR1 as DFQATT and CDR2 as SNEGSKA (reference sequence). The CDR3 covers 16 residues. The V gene end was trimmed by 3 bases and the J gene end by 9 bases; junction bases not matched to a gene: 12. This CDR3 reads CSASPGQGSWGSPLHF. CDR3 sequence (DNA): TGCAGTGCTAGTCCGGGACAGGGCTCTTGGGGTTCACCCCTCCACTTT.

Ten or more counts support this clonotype. The V and J genes are TRBV18 and TRBJ1-4; maybe TRBD1 (5 bases). Germline V CDR1 and CDR2: KGHSH, LQKENI. CDR3 size: 14 residues. Trimming shortened V by 5 bases and J by 8 bases, and 15 bases separated the two germline ends. DNA for the CDR3: TGTGCCAGCTCATTCCGGGACCGATCGGAAAAACTGTTTTTT. This gives the protein CASSFRDRSEKLFF.

This clonotype has a count of ten or more. The rearrangement uses TRBV29-1 and TRBJ1-3; no reliable D call. V was shortened by 3 bases and J by 4 bases, with 13 bases between the two germline ends. Per germline, CDR1 SQVTM and CDR2 ANQGSEA. This CDR3 comprises 14 residues. This CDR3 reads CSVDEGATGNTIYF. The CDR3 region has the DNA TGCAGCGTTGACGAGGGAGCTACGGGAAACACCATATATTTT.

This chain joins TRBV7-9 and TRBJ2-7; D ambiguous. The germline V gene has CDR1 SEHNR and CDR2 FQNEAQ (reference sequence). Trimming took 0 bases from V and 2 from J, leaving 2 bases between them. The CDR3 spans 12 residues. As DNA, the CDR3 is TGTGCCAGCAGCTTAGCTCCCTACGAGCAGTACTTC. This codes for CASSLAPYEQYF.

Note on this clonotype: Because it lacks the conserved phenylalanine or tryptophan at the end, this CDR3 is likely a read error. This rearrangement joins TRBV6-6 to TRBJ1-5; D is uncertain. There are 16 residues in the CDR3. CDR1 and CDR2 (germline): MNHNY, SVGAGI (reference sequence). V dropped 0 bases and J dropped 2 bases, with 11 bases sitting between them. CDR3 residues: CASSYSVGKGNQPQHL. The CDR3 coding sequence is TGTGCCAGCAGTTACTCGGTCGGGAAGGGCAATCAGCCCCAGCATTTG.